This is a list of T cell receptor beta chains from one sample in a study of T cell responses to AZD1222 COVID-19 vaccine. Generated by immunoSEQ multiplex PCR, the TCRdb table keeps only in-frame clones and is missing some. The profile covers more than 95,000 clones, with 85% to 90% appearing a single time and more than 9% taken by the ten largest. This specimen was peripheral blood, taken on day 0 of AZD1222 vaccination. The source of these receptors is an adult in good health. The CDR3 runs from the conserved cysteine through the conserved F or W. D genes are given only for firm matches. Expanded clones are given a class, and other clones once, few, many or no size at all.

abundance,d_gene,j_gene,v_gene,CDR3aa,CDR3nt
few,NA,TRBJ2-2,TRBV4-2,CASSQNPGPGELFF,TGTGCCAGCAGCCAAAATCCGGGGCCCGGGGAGCTGTTTTTT
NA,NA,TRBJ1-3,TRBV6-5,CASKRAGDVGNTIYF,TGTGCCAGCAAGAGGGCGGGGGATGTTGGAAACACCATATATTTT
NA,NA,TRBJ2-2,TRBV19,CASSMFAGNTGELFF,TGTGCCAGTAGTATGTTCGCAGGGAACACCGGGGAGCTGTTTTTT
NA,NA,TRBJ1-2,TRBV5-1,CASSLWGADGYTF,TGCGCCAGCAGCTTGTGGGGGGCGGATGGCTACACCTTC
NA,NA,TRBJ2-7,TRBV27,CASSSLPPYEQYF,TGTGCCAGCAGTTCCCTCCCCCCCTACGAGCAGTACTTC
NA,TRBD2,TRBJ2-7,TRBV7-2,CASSRTSARVSYEQYF,TGTGCCAGCAGCCGGACTAGCGCCCGAGTCTCCTACGAGCAGTACTTC
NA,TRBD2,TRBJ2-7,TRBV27,CASNPRGAGGAYEQYF,TGTGCCAGCAACCCCAGGGGGGCGGGAGGGGCCTACGAGCAGTACTTC
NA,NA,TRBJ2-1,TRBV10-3,CATQGKTRASSYNEQFF,TGTGCCACCCAAGGTAAAACCAGGGCTAGCTCCTACAATGAGCAGTTCTTC
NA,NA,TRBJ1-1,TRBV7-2,CASSLGQALDAFF,TGTGCCAGCAGCTTAGGGCAGGCCCTTGACGCTTTCTTT
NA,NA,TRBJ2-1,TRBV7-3,CASSLRHVYNEQFF,TGTGCCAGCAGCTTGCGTCATGTTTACAATGAGCAGTTCTTC
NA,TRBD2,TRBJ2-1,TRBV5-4,CASRSSGTYNEQFF,TGTGCCAGCAGGAGTAGCGGGACGTACAATGAGCAGTTCTTC
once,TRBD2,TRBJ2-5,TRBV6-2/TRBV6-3,CASSSGTSGRAEETQYF,TGTGCCAGCAGCTCCGGGACTAGCGGGAGGGCCGAGGAGACCCAGTACTTC
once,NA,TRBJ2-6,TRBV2,CASSYGTRVGANVLTF,TGTGCCAGCAGTTACGGGACAAGAGTAGGGGCCAACGTCCTGACTTTC
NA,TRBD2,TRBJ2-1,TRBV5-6,CASSGAGALRNEQFF,TGTGCCAGCAGCGGGGCGGGAGCCTTGAGAAATGAGCAGTTCTTC
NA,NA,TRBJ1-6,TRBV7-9,CASSLDRVNSPLHF,TGTGCCAGCAGCTTAGACAGGGTTAATTCACCCCTCCACTTT
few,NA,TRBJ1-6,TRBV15,CATSLDKDPTNSPLHF,TGTGCCACCAGCCTCGACAAAGACCCAACCAATTCACCCCTCCACTTT
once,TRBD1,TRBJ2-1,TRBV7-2,CASSTGQGEYNEQFF,TGTGCCAGCAGCACGGGACAGGGGGAGTACAATGAGCAGTTCTTC
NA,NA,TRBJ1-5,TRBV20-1,CSARGGQPQHF,TGCAGTGCTAGAGGGGGTCAGCCCCAGCATTTT
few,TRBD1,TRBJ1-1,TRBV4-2,CASSQQGEAEAFF,TGTGCCAGCAGCCAACAGGGGGAGGCTGAAGCTTTCTTT
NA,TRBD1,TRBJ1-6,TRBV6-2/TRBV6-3,CASSSLGQSPLHF,TGTGCCAGCAGTTCCCTGGGACAGTCACCCCTCCACTTT
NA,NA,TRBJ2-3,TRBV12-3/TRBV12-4,CASARGTDTQYF,TGTGCCAGCGCACGGGGCACAGATACGCAGTATTTT
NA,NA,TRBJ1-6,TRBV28,CASSPVVEATPLHF,TGTGCCAGCAGCCCTGTGGTAGAAGCAACACCCCTCCACTTT
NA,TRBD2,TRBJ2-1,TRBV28,CASSSLSSTSGRFNEQFF,TGTGCCAGCAGTTCCCTCTCATCGACTAGCGGGAGGTTCAATGAGCAGTTCTTC
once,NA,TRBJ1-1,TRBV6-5,CASSYSGVTEAFF,TGTGCCAGCAGTTACTCAGGGGTCACTGAAGCTTTCTTT
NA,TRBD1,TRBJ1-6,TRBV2,CASSEALGTGNSPLHF,TGTGCCAGCAGTGAAGCGCTTGGGACAGGGAATTCACCCCTCCACTTT
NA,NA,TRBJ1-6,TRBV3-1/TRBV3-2,CASSASPGTFSPLHF,TGTGCCAGCAGCGCTAGCCCCGGGACTTTTTCACCCCTCCACTTT
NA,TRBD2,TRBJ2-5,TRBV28,CASSLGGREETQYF,TGTGCCAGCAGTTTAGGCGGGAGAGAAGAGACCCAGTACTTC
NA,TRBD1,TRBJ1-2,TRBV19,CASSIGGQMFGYTF,TGTGCCAGTAGTATAGGGGGACAGATGTTTGGCTACACCTTC
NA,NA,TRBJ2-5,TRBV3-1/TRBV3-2,CASSQGLTGRETQYF,TGTGCCAGCAGCCAAGGTTTGACGGGCAGGGAGACCCAGTACTTC
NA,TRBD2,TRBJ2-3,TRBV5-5,CASSWKAGGSTDTQYF,TGTGCCAGCAGCTGGAAAGCGGGAGGGAGCACAGATACGCAGTATTTT
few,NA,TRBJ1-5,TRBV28,CASSSPSDRYQPQHF,TGTGCCAGCAGTTCCCCCTCCGACAGATATCAGCCCCAGCATTTT
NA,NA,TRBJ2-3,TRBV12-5,CASGPPEGTDTQYF,TGTGCTAGTGGTCCCCCGGAGGGCACAGATACGCAGTATTTT
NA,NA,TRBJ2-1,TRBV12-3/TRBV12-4,CASSPSAHEQFF,TGTGCCAGCAGTCCCTCGGCGCATGAGCAGTTCTTC
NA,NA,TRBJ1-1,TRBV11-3,CASIGVNTEAFF,TGTGCCAGCATCGGGGTGAACACTGAAGCTTTCTTT
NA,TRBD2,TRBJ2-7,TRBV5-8,CASSLLAASSYEQYF,TGTGCCAGCAGCTTGCTAGCGGCCAGCTCCTACGAGCAGTACTTC
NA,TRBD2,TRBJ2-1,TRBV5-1,CASSLEAGVSHNEQFF,TGCGCCAGCAGCTTGGAAGCGGGAGTGAGTCACAATGAGCAGTTCTTC
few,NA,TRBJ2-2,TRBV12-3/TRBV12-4,CASSFTRDGELFF,TGTGCCAGCAGTTTTACTAGGGACGGGGAGCTGTTTTTT
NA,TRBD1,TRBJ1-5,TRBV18,CASSPAGTGRGQPQHF,TGTGCCAGCTCACCAGCTGGGACAGGGAGGGGTCAGCCCCAGCATTTT